This T cell receptor (beta chain) came from a study of control samples from healthy donors and cancer patients. In germline, CDR1 is KGHSH, CDR2 LQKENI. The CDR3 length is 18 residues. V was trimmed by 6 bases and J by 0 bases, leaving 18 bases between them. Assay: immunoSEQ multiplex PCR; the TCRdb copy retains only in-frame clones and omits some. This sample has about 130,000 clones, with around 93% found just once. The chain employs TRBV18 and TRBJ2-6, with D hard to call. This clonotype originated in a man aged 18-30 years in good health. Sequencing input: blood. The chain's CDR3 is CASSPTTQISSGANVLTF. Here the CDR3 DNA reads TGTGCCAGCTCCCCCACCACGCAAATAAGCTCTGGGGCCAACGTCCTGACTTTC.